Below are 20 T cell receptor beta chains sequenced from a single sample in a study of blood T cell repertoires in COVID-19. Only in-frame clones appear in the TCRdb table, and some are missing; sequencing was by immunoSEQ multiplex PCR. The table includes 150,000 to 200,000 clones, roughly 84% detected once. The sample comprised PBMCs or T cells enriched from blood (not recorded which). All receptors come from a woman aged 45 to 65 who had recovered from COVID-19.

The chain couples TRBV6-2 or TRBV6-3 to TRBJ1-5; D uncertain. This CDR3 has 14 residues. Trimming pared 5 bases from V and 8 bases from J, leaving 16 bases between. Looked up from germline, CDR1 is MNHEY and CDR2 is SVGEGT. The CDR3 loop is CASSRAQTREPQHF. For the CDR3, the DNA is TGTGCCAGCAGTAGGGCTCAGACGCGGGAGCCCCAGCATTTT.

CDR3 nucleotide sequence: TGTGCAAGCCAGGGACAGGGTGGTCAGCCCCAGCATTTT. It yields the protein CASQGQGGQPQHF. The chain is built from TRBV28 and TRBJ1-5; 9 nucleotides line up with TRBD1. Germline-derived CDR1 and CDR2 are MDHEN and SYDVKM. The CDR3 consists of 13 residues.

This chain uses TRBV5-4 with TRBJ2-1, with 7 bases aligning to TRBD2. The CDR3 spans 16 residues. Trimming removed 5 bases from V and 2 bases from J; junction bases left unmatched: 10. Germline V lookup: CDR1 SGHNT, CDR2 YYREEE (reference sequence). The CDR3: CASSFRLAETYNEQFF. Here the CDR3 DNA reads TGTGCCAGCAGTTTCCGACTAGCAGAGACCTACAATGAGCAGTTCTTC.

This clone has just one count. This rearrangement joins TRBV27 to TRBJ1-2, with 7 bases matching TRBD1. Germline-derived CDR1 and CDR2 are MNHEY and SMNVEV (reference sequence). The trim removed 7 bases at V and 2 bases at J, leaving 10 bases unmatched. This CDR3 is 15 amino acids long. The chain's CDR3 is CASKGDRELNYGYTF. Here the CDR3 DNA reads TGTGCCAGCAAGGGGGACAGAGAGTTAAACTATGGCTACACCTTC.

This clone was seen only a few times. This rearrangement joins TRBV25-1 to TRBJ2-2; TRBD2 matches 10 bases. In germline, CDR1 is MGHDK, CDR2 SYGVNS. The CDR3 is 17 residues long. V dropped 4 bases and J dropped 4; count of bases not matched to a gene: 9. CDR3 DNA: TGTGCCAGCAGTGGAATAGCGGGGGGTTTTGGCACCGGGGAGCTGTTTTTT. Amino acids: CASSGIAGGFGTGELFF.

This clone showed up just once. The J gene is TRBJ1-1, the V gene TRBV5-4; D gene ambiguous. V was pared by 0 bases and J by 1 base, with 13 bases between. The germline V gene encodes CDR1 SGHNT and CDR2 YYREEE (reference sequence). This CDR3 has 16 amino acids. The CDR3 DNA sequence: TGTGCCAGCAGCTTGGGTCCCAACACAGCGAACACTGAAGCTTTCTTT. Protein: CASSLGPNTANTEAFF.

The chain joins TRBV15 to TRBJ2-5, with 7 bases that match TRBD2. The CDR3 is 16 residues long. Germline V gene sequence: CDR1 LNHNV, CDR2 YYDKDF (reference sequence). V was pared by 0 bases and J by 5 bases, with 9 bases of the junction left unmatched. CDR3 DNA: TGTGCCACCAGCAGAGATCTGGGGGAGGGGTCGGAGACCCAGTACTTC. It specifies CATSRDLGEGSETQYF.

The J gene is TRBJ2-1, the V gene TRBV18, with 9 bases lining up with TRBD2. Per germline, CDR1 KGHSH and CDR2 LQKENI. The V gene end was trimmed by 3 bases and the J gene end by 9 bases; junction bases not matched to a gene: 9. The CDR3 loop spans 15 amino acids. The CDR3 loop reads CASSPTGGGAGEQFF. Written as DNA, the CDR3 is TGTGCCAGCTCACCCACTGGCGGGGGGGCCGGTGAGCAGTTCTTC.

V usage is TRBV19 and J usage is TRBJ2-1; 7 nucleotides align to TRBD2. This CDR3 region has 12 residues. From germline, CDR1 is LNHDA and CDR2 SQIVND (reference sequence). V was pared by 4 bases and J by 6 bases, with 0 bases of the junction left unmatched. CDR3: CASSTGGNEQFF. DNA of the CDR3: TGTGCCAGTAGTACGGGGGGCAATGAGCAGTTCTTC.

CDR3 in DNA: TGCGCCAGCAGCCAGGCCGGGACTAGCGTCTACTACGAGCAGTACTTC. Its protein is CASSQAGTSVYYEQYF. The chain is built from TRBV4-3 and TRBJ2-7, with 10 bases aligning to TRBD2. Germline V gene data show CDR1 as LGHNA and CDR2 as YSLEER. The V segment lost 3 bases and the J segment 3 bases; nucleotides outside the gene matches: 8. This CDR3 contains 16 residues.

This rearrangement joins TRBV7-9 to TRBJ2-5; 8 bases are shared with TRBD2. V lost 5 bases and J lost 0; bases outside the gene matches: 8. CDR1 SEHNR and CDR2 FQNEAQ come from the germline V gene (reference sequence). The CDR3 covers 16 residues. CDR3 residues: CASSPALSGDQETQYF. DNA of the CDR3: TGTGCCAGCAGCCCTGCGCTTAGCGGGGACCAAGAGACCCAGTACTTC.

The chain carries TRBV19 and TRBJ2-1; 7 bases map to TRBD2. The CDR3 totals 15 residues. Germline values: CDR1 LNHDA, CDR2 SQIVND (reference sequence). The V segment lost 3 bases and the J segment 5 bases; nucleotides outside the gene matches: 7. The CDR3 DNA sequence: TGTGCCAGTAGTATTCGGGGGGTCACTCACAATGAGCAGTTCTTC. As protein: CASSIRGVTHNEQFF. Together with reference TRBV19 and TRBJ2-1, the CDR3 gives the full variable domain: DGGITQSPKYLFRKEGQNVTLSCEQNLNHDAMYWYRQDPGQGLRLIYYSQIVNDFQKGDIAEGYSVSREKKESFPLTVTSAQKNPTAFYLCASSIRGVTHNEQFFGPGTRLTVL.

The chain is built from TRBV3-1 (or the pseudogene TRBV3-2) and TRBJ2-7, with 9 bases that match TRBD1. The J segment lost 4 bases and the V segment lost 4 bases, leaving 5 bases of the junction unmatched. Germline CDR1 is LGHDT and CDR2 is YNNKEL (reference sequence). The CDR3 is 14 residues long. The DNA of the CDR3 is TGTGCCAGCAGCCCGGGACAGGGACAATACGAGCAGTACTTC. Translated, it gives CASSPGQGQYEQYF.

CDR3 bases: TGTGCCAGCAGTCGCGACAGGGGGGATACGCAGTATTTT. The encoded protein is CASSRDRGDTQYF. The J gene is TRBJ2-3, the V gene TRBV9, with TRBD1 identical over 9 bases. The V segment lost 5 bases and the J segment 6 bases; nucleotides outside the gene matches: 4. The CDR3 loop spans 13 amino acids. Germline loops: CDR1 SGDLS, CDR2 YYNGEE.

The chain uses TRBV11-3 and TRBJ2-3, with 8 bases aligning to TRBD2. The CDR3 covers 16 residues. From germline, CDR1 is SGHNT and CDR2 YENEEA. The ends lost 1 base at V and 2 bases at J; junction bases unmatched: 5. Written as DNA, the CDR3 is TGTGCCAGCAGCTTAGTGGCGGGGGGCATCACAGATACGCAGTATTTT. It codes for CASSLVAGGITDTQYF.

The gene calls are TRBV19 and TRBJ1-1, with 7 positions matching TRBD1. The CDR3 covers 13 residues. Germline V gene sequence: CDR1 LNHDA, CDR2 SQIVND (reference sequence). Germline trimming cut 7 bases from V and 1 base from J; bases unmatched to any gene: 3. The CDR3 DNA is TGTGCCAGTAATCGACAGGGGAACACTGAAGCTTTCTTT. Its translation: CASNRQGNTEAFF.

The V gene is TRBV2, the J gene TRBJ1-1; D unclear. The CDR3 has 14 residues. Germline CDR1 SNHLY, CDR2 FYNNEI. The V and J ends lost 7 bases and 4 bases respectively, with 16 bases between them. CDR3 bases: TGTGCCAGCAACGACCGACGAGGGTCCACTGAAGCTTTCTTT. Protein product: CASNDRRGSTEAFF.

The count of this clone is one. The chain employs TRBV6-5 and TRBJ2-7; perhaps TRBD2 as D (6 bases). Germline values: CDR1 MNHEY, CDR2 SVGAGI. There are 15 residues in the CDR3. The ends were cut back, 5 bases at V and 2 bases at J, with 16 bases in the middle. The DNA of the CDR3 is TGTGCCAGCAGTCTTACCGGGACTGGCGCCTACGAGCAGTACTTC. Translated: CASSLTGTGAYEQYF.

The gene calls are TRBV13 and TRBJ1-2; a possible D gene is TRBD1 (5 bases). The germline V and J ends were trimmed by 0 bases and 6 bases, with 11 bases remaining between them. Germline loops: CDR1 PRHDT, CDR2 FYEKMQ (reference sequence). This CDR3 is built from 14 residues. The CDR3 DNA sequence: TGTGCCAGCAGCTTAGGGGGGGGAGCGGATGGCTACACCTTC. It codes for CASSLGGGADGYTF.

This clone was observed a few times. The sample contains more than one DNA sequence encoding this CDR3. The rearrangement links TRBV9 to TRBJ1-5; D remains ambiguous. There are 15 residues in the CDR3. V lost 0 bases to trimming and J lost 2 bases, with 9 bases between them. CDR1 is SGDLS, CDR2 YYNGEE, per germline. In nucleotides, the CDR3 is TGTGCCAGCAGCGTAGGTGGTACGGGCAATCAGCCCCAGCATTTT. It yields the protein CASSVGGTGNQPQHF.